The sequence of this T cell receptor (beta chain) was determined in a study of prognosis after radiotherapy for stage I lung cancer. There are 20 residues in the CDR3. Germline V lookup: CDR1 MNHNS, CDR2 SASEGT. The V gene lost 5 bases and the J gene lost 0 bases, with 26 bases spanning the gap. Concerning this clonotype: A far more abundant clone sits one base away, making this likely a read error.

It was by two-round multiplex PCR that TCR beta CDR3 was amplified from genomic DNA. Gene-specific primers for each TRBV and TRBJ gene drove first-round PCR. TCRdb reprocessed the multiplex PCR reads via MiXCR and lists one record per CDR3 protein. The sample has about 22,000 distinct CDR3 sequences, about 40% seen once. This clonotype was obtained from a donor older than 45 with non-small cell lung cancer. This sequence joins TRBV6-1 and TRBJ2-1; D might be TRBD2 (6 bases). Sequenced here: PBMCs, sampled before or after stereotactic body radiation therapy (not recorded which). CDR3 DNA sequence: TGTGCCAGCAGTCCCGGGCGGGCTAGCGTGAGTTCGAGCTCCTACAATGAGCAGTTCTTC. Its protein is CASSPGRASVSSSSYNEQFF.